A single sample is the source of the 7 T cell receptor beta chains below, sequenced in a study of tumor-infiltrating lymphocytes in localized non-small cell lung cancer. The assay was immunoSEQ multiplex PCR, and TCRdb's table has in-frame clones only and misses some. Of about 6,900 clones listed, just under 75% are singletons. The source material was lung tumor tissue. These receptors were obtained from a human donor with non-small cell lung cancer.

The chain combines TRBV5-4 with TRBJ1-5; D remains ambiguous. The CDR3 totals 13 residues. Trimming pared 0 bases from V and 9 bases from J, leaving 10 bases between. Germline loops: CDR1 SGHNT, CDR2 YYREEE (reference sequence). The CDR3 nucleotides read TGTGCCAGCAGCTTGGGTGGGGTAGGGCCCCAGCATTTT. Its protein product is CASSLGGVGPQHF. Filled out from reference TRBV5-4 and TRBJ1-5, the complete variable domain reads ETGVTQSPTHLIKTRGQQVTLRCSSQSGHNTVSWYQQALGQGPQFIFQYYREEENGRGNFPPRFSGLQFPNYSSELNVNALELDDSALYLCASSLGGVGPQHFGDGTRLSIL.

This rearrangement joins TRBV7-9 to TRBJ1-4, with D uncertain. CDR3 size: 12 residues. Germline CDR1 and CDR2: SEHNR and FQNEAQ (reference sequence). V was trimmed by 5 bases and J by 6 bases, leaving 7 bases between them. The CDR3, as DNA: TGTGCCAGCAGCCGGTCGGATGAAAAACTGTTTTTT. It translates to CASSRSDEKLFF.

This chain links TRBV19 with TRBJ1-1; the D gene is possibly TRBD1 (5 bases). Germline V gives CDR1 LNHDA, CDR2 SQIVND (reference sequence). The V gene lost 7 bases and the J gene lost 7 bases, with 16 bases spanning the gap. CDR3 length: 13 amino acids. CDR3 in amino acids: CASKKGREDEAFF. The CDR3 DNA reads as TGTGCCAGTAAAAAGGGACGGGAGGATGAAGCTTTCTTT.

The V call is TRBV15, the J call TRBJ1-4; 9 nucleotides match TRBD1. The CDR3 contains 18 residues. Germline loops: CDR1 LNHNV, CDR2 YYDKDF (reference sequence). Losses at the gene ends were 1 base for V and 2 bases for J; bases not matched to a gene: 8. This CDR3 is CATSRVRTGTGTNEKLFF. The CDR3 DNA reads TGTGCCACCAGCAGAGTTCGGACCGGGACAGGGACTAATGAAAAACTGTTTTTT.

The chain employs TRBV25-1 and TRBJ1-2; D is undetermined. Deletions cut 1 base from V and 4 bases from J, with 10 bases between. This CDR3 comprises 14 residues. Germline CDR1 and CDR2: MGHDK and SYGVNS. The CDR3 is CASSESADLYGYTF. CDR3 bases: TGTGCCAGCAGTGAATCGGCAGACCTCTATGGCTACACCTTC.

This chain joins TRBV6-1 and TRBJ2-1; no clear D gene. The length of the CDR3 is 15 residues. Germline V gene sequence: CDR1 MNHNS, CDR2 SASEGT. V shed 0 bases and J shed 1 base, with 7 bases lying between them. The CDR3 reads CASSEAGISYNEQFF. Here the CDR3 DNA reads TGTGCCAGCAGTGAAGCGGGGATTTCCTACAATGAGCAGTTCTTC.

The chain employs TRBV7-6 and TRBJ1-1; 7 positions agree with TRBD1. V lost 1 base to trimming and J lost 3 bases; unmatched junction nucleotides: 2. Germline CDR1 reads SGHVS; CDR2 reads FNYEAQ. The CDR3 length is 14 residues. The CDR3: CASSLGQGHTEAFF. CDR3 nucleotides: TGTGCCAGCAGCTTAGGACAGGGACACACTGAAGCTTTCTTT.